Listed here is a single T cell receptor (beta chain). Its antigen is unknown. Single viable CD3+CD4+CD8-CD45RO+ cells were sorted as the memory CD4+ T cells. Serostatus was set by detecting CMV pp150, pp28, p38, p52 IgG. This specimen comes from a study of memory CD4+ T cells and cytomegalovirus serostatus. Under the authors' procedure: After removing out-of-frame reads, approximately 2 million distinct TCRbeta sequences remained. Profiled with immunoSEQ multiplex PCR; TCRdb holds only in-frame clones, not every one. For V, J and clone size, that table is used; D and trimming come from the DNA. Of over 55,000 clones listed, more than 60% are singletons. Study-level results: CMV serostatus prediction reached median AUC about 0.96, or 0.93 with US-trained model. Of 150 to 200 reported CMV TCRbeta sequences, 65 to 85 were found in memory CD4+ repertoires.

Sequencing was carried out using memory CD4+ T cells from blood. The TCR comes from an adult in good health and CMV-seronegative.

This CDR3 reads CSAGGDSGYTF. The CDR3 nucleotides are TGCAGCGCCGGGGGGGACTCTGGCTACACCTTC. V and J are TRBV29-1 and TRBJ1-2; possible D gene TRBD1, 5 bases. Germline lookup yields CDR1 SQVTM and CDR2 ANQGSEA. With 7 bases removed from V and 7 bases from J, the gap between germline ends came to 13 bases. This CDR3 spans 11 amino acids.